This TCR beta chain was found in a study of control samples from healthy donors and cancer patients. Libraries were prepared by immunoSEQ multiplex PCR; TCRdb keeps only in-frame clonotypes and omits some of them. The sample has approximately 98,000 clones; about 80% are singletons. V was clipped by 0 bases and J by 7 bases, with 13 bases between them. The CDR3 totals 14 residues. CDR1 and CDR2 from the germline V gene are SGDLS and YYNGEE. Sequenced input: blood. V is TRBV9 and J is TRBJ1-1; D is uncertain. The receptor was isolated from a man aged 18 to 29 in good health. In DNA, the CDR3 is TGTGCCAGCAGCGTAGTAGGGCCGGGCCTTGAAGCTTTCTTT. Protein: CASSVVGPGLEAFF.